This TCR beta chain derives from a study of blood T cell repertoires in COVID-19. Study-wide background: The United States, Italy and Spain supplied acute and convalescent COVID-19 samples. The cDNA or gDNA used as material had been derived from T cells, B-cell-depleted T cells, or PBMCs.

The CDR3 runs 17 residues. Germline CDR1 reads MNHNS; CDR2 reads SASEGT. With V trimmed by 3 bases and J by 4 bases, 13 bases remained unmatched. This clone turned up a few times. Under the authors' procedure: Nucleated cell counts were estimated from reference gene primer amplification. The protocol was immunoSEQ multiplex PCR, while the TCRdb copy is restricted to in-frame clones and leaves out a portion. Clone size and V and J calls were adopted from that table, with D and trimming inferred from the DNA. This table holds fewer than 350,000 clones, approximately 81% found once. This sequence was found in an older woman with active or convalescent COVID-19. The sequenced material came from peripheral blood. The V call is TRBV6-1, the J call TRBJ2-3; 7 bases fit TRBD1. The CDR3 is CASSDSGTAIAPDTQYF. As DNA, the CDR3 is TGTGCCAGCAGTGATTCCGGGACAGCAATTGCCCCAGATACGCAGTATTTT.